Described below is a single T cell receptor beta chain sequence and its context. Its antigen is currently unknown. The sample originates from a study of CXCR3-negative and CXCR3-positive naive CD8 T cells. The libraries of TRB cDNA were prepared using 5' RACE with UMI labels. TCRdb reanalyzed the 5' RACE reads and collapses them to one entry per CDR3 protein, without DNA. The data include about 98,000 distinct CDR3 sequences; the top ten clones carry roughly 0.99%. The germline V gene encodes CDR1 SEHNR and CDR2 FQNEAQ (reference sequence). The CDR3 totals 15 residues. Overall study findings and caveats: Against CXCR3-negative naive cells, CXCR3-positive naive cells showed more hydrophobic TRB CDR3s.

This sequence originates from a human donor in good health. Some clones in this sample may be carry-over from other donors' samples. V usage is TRBV7-9 and J usage is TRBJ2-3; as DNA is missing, the TRBD2 call by TCRdb cannot be tested. The sequenced sample was naive CXCR3+ CD8+ T cells from blood. Indicated subset: CD45RO-CCR7+CD27+CD95- naive CD8+ T cells expressing CXCR3 (TNR3+). CDR3 amino acids: CASSYGTTNTDTQYF.